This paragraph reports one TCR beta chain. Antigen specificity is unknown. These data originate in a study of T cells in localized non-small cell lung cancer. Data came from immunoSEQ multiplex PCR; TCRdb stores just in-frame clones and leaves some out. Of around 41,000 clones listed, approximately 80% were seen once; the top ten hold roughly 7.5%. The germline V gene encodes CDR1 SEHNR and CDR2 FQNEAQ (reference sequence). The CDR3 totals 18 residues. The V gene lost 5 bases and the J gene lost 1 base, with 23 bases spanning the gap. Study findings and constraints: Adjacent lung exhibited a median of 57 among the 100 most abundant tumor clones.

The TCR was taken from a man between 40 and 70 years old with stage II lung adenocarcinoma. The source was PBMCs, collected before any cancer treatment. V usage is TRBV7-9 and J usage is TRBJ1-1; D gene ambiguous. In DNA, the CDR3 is TGTGCCAGCAGCGAAATTATGCCGGGTCCCCCAAAGAACACTGAAGCTTTCTTT. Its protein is CASSEIMPGPPKNTEAFF.